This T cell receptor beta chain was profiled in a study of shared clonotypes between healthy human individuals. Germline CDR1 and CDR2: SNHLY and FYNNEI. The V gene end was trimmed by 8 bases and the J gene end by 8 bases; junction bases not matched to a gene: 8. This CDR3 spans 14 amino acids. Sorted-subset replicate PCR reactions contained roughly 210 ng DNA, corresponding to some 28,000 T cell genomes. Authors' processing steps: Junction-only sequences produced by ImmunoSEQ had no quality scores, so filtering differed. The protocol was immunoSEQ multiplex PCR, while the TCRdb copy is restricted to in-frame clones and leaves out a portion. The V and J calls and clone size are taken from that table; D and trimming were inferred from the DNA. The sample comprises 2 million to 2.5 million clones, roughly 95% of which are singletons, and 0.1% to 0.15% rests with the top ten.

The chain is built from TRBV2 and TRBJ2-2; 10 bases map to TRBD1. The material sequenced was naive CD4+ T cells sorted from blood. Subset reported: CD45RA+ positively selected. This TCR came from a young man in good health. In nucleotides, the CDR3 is TGTGCCAGCGTCCGGGACAGGGGATCGGGGGAGCTGTTTTTT. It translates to CASVRDRGSGELFF.